A single sample is the source of the 16 T cell receptor beta chains below, sequenced in a study of T-cell reconstitution after alpha-beta-depleted transplantation in children. The TCRbeta library incorporated unique molecular identifiers. MiXCR, applied by TCRdb to the PCR reads, yields one record per CDR3 protein. The profile shows roughly 590,000 distinct CDR3 sequences, 16% of them singletons. The sample here was PBMCs from the stem cell graft donor, taken from the stem cell graft. Source of these receptors: a human donor who donated a stem cell graft to a child with acute myeloid leukemia.

This clonotype was recorded a few times. This rearrangement joins TRBV7-2 to TRBJ2-6; 14 nucleotides align to TRBD2. The CDR3 has 17 residues. Looked up from germline, CDR1 is SGHTA and CDR2 is FQGNSA. V shed 8 bases, J shed 0 bases, and the junction held 3 bases outside the gene matches. This CDR3 reads CASGLAGGISGANVLTF. The CDR3, as DNA: TGTGCCAGCGGACTAGCGGGGGGCATCTCTGGGGCCAACGTCCTGACTTTC. The full variable domain, its missing parts supplied by reference TRBV7-2 and TRBJ2-6, is GAGVSQSPSNKVTEKGKDVELRCDPISGHTALYWYRQSLGQGLEFLIYFQGNSAPDKSGLPSDRFSAERTGGSVSTLTIQRTQQEDSAVYLCASGLAGGISGANVLTFGAGSRLTVL.

Many counts were recorded for this clonotype. This chain connects TRBV29-1 to TRBJ2-5; D perhaps matches TRBD1 (7 bases). Germline V CDR1 and CDR2: SQVTM, ANQGSEA. This CDR3 has 14 amino acids. V shed 4 bases and J shed 2 bases, with 14 bases lying between them. This chain's CDR3 is CSVARQGGQETQYF. CDR3 coding DNA: TGCAGCGTTGCACGTCAGGGGGGTCAAGAGACCCAGTACTTC.

This clonotype came up many times. V is TRBV20-1 and J is TRBJ1-1; 7 nucleotides agree with TRBD1. The CDR3 is 15 amino acids. Germline V lookup: CDR1 DFQATT, CDR2 SNEGSKA (reference sequence). Trimming took 3 bases from V and 0 from J; bases not matched to a gene: 7. CDR3 bases: TGCAGTGCTAGCCCAGGGACAGCCCTGAACACTGAAGCTTTCTTT. Translation gives CSASPGTALNTEAFF.

This clonotype was seen at least ten times. The V gene is TRBV20-1, the J gene TRBJ2-3; D tentatively fits TRBD1 or TRBD2 (5 bases each). Per germline, CDR1 DFQATT and CDR2 SNEGSKA (reference sequence). CDR3 length equals 15 residues. The V end was cut by 4 bases, the J end by 6 bases, with 20 bases between. The CDR3 DNA sequence: TGCAGTGCTACGGGACCTTGGGGGAGAACGGATACGCAGTATTTT. It codes for CSATGPWGRTDTQYF.

This clonotype came up many times. This chain connects TRBV5-6 to TRBJ2-1; D is perhaps TRBD2 (5 bases). The CDR3 is made up of 14 amino acids. CDR1 SGHDT and CDR2 YYEEEE come from the germline V gene. V lost 4 bases and J lost 3, with 11 bases in between. The CDR3 sequence: CASSQSGFYNEQFF. CDR3 nucleotide sequence: TGTGCCAGCAGCCAATCGGGATTCTACAATGAGCAGTTCTTC.

This clonotype was recorded at least ten times. This sequence joins TRBV7-2 and TRBJ2-5; D might be TRBD1 (6 bases). The CDR3 contains 15 residues. Trimming cost V 0 bases and J 7 bases, with 15 bases left between them. Germline V CDR1 and CDR2: SGHTA, FQGNSA. CDR3 nucleotides: TGTGCCAGCAGCTTAGCTCTTTCAGGGGCGGGGACCCAGTACTTC. Translating gives CASSLALSGAGTQYF.

This clonotype appeared many times. The chain uses TRBV7-6 and TRBJ2-1, with D tentatively TRBD2 (5 bases). There are 14 residues in the CDR3. V was pared by 3 bases and J by 8 bases, with 14 bases between. The V gene's germline CDR1 is SGHVS and CDR2 FNYEAQ. In nucleotides, the CDR3 is TGTGCCAGCAGCTTCTCCGGGGATGGTGATGAGCAGTTCTTC. It is translated as CASSFSGDGDEQFF.

The chain links TRBV19 to TRBJ2-5, with TRBD1 matching 9 bases. V shed 3 bases and J 2 bases; nucleotides not matched to a gene: 10. Germline loops: CDR1 LNHDA, CDR2 SQIVND (reference sequence). CDR3 length: 17 residues. The CDR3 reads CASSIGQGLATQETQYF. CDR3 nucleotides: TGTGCCAGTAGTATTGGACAGGGGTTAGCTACTCAAGAGACCCAGTACTTC.

This clonotype was seen ten or more times. CDR3 region: CASSPSRTGATEAFF. The CDR3 nucleotides are TGTGCCAGCAGTCCATCCCGGACAGGGGCCACTGAAGCTTTCTTT. This chain links TRBV6-1 with TRBJ1-1; 9 bases line up with TRBD1. The CDR3 is 15 residues long. Germline CDR1 is MNHNS and CDR2 is SASEGT. J gave up 4 bases and V 5 bases, and 8 bases lay outside the gene matches.

This clonotype was counted many times. The J gene is TRBJ2-7, the V gene TRBV12-3 or TRBV12-4; 9 bases are shared with TRBD1. The CDR3 covers 15 residues. V was clipped by 2 bases and J by 6 bases; unmatched bases: 8. The DNA for the CDR3 is TGTGCCAGCAGTTTATTCCAGACAGGGGGACTCGAGCAGTACTTC. Amino acids: CASSLFQTGGLEQYF.

This clonotype was recorded at least ten times. The chain joins TRBV6-4 to TRBJ2-3, with TRBD1 matching over 7 bases. The germline V gene has CDR1 MRHNA and CDR2 SNTAGT. The CDR3 is 14 residues long. The J segment lost 6 bases and the V segment lost 0 bases, leaving 3 bases of the junction unmatched. CDR3 DNA: TGTGCCAGCAGTGACTCGAAGGGGGCCGATACGCAGTATTTT. This gives the protein CASSDSKGADTQYF.

This clonotype showed up many times. V usage is TRBV7-2 and J usage is TRBJ2-7, with 10 nucleotides matching TRBD2. This CDR3 is built from 15 residues. The germline V gene encodes CDR1 SGHTA and CDR2 FQGNSA. Trimming took 1 base from V and 2 from J; bases not matched to a gene: 2. This chain's CDR3 is CASSLEAGGTYEQYF. CDR3 in DNA: TGTGCCAGCAGCTTAGAAGCGGGGGGGACCTACGAGCAGTACTTC.

A word on this clonotype: A read error may produce the germline difference seen at one junction end. The rearrangement uses TRBV6-2 or TRBV6-3 and TRBJ1-1; D perhaps matches TRBD1 (5 bases). The CDR3 totals 15 residues. Per germline, CDR1 MNHEY and CDR2 SVGEGT. The CDR3 spells CARSYSAGGDTEAFF. The CDR3 coding sequence is TGTGCCAGAAGTTACTCGGCAGGAGGGGACACTGAAGCTTTCTTT.

The chain links TRBV12-3 or TRBV12-4 to TRBJ2-1; D unresolved. The CDR3 loop spans 14 amino acids. With 1 base removed from V and 11 bases from J, the gap between germline ends came to 15 bases. The CDR3 sequence: CASSLEKTQNQQFF. The CDR3, as DNA: TGTGCCAGCAGTTTAGAAAAGACCCAAAACCAGCAGTTCTTC.

The chain links TRBV4-3 to TRBJ1-3; tentative D call: TRBD1 (6 bases). Germline V gene lookup returns CDR1 LGHNA and CDR2 YSLEER. The V end was cut by 0 bases, the J end by 0 bases, with 15 bases between. The CDR3 extends over 18 amino acids. The CDR3 sequence: CASSQDPPGAYSGNTIYF. As DNA, the CDR3 is TGCGCCAGCAGCCAAGATCCTCCGGGGGCCTACTCTGGAAACACCATATATTTT.

This clonotype was counted between two and nine times. CDR3 residues: CASSQAGATNEKLFF. CDR3 DNA sequence: TGCGCCAGCAGCCAAGCAGGGGCAACTAATGAAAAACTGTTTTTT. V gene TRBV4-1 combines with J gene TRBJ1-4; a possible D gene is TRBD1 (6 bases). The CDR3 has 15 residues. V was clipped by 1 base and J by 0 bases, with 6 bases between them. Per germline, CDR1 MGHRA and CDR2 YSYEKL.